The 10 T cell receptor beta chains reported below all come from one sample, sequenced in a study of T cell repertoires in cytomegalovirus infection. MiXCR was run by TCRdb on the reads, yielding one entry per CDR3 protein. There are some 920,000 distinct CDR3 sequences in the sample; 30% to 40% occur only once, and roughly 13% lies in the top ten. The antigens these receptors bind are not known. Specimen: cultured CD8+ T cells from PBMCs, collected from culture after CMV antigen stimulation. The receptor set was obtained from a human donor in good health (CMV status not recorded). Some clones in this sample may be carry-over from other donors' samples.

This chain connects TRBV12-3 or TRBV12-4 to TRBJ2-2; 7 bases align to TRBD1. The CDR3 runs to 17 residues. Losses at the gene ends were 6 bases for V and 2 bases for J; bases not matched to a gene: 12. The CDR3 DNA follows: TGTGCCAGCAGCCCGGACAGGACATTTTTTAACACCGGGGAGCTGTTTTTT. Protein: CASSPDRTFFNTGELFF.

This clonotype was counted a few times. The gene calls are TRBV12-3 or TRBV12-4 and TRBJ1-6; the D gene is possibly TRBD1 (6 bases). The CDR3 sequence is 13 residues long. V lost 11 bases to trimming and J lost 9 bases, with 17 bases between them. CDR3 in DNA: TGTGCCTCCTCCGGGACAAGTAGTTCACCCCTCCACTTT. Its translation is CASSGTSSSPLHF.

The V gene is TRBV7-9, the J gene TRBJ2-1, with 8 bases aligning to TRBD2. The V gene end was trimmed by 2 bases and the J gene end by 0 bases; junction bases not matched to a gene: 18. The CDR3 consists of 21 residues. CDR1 and CDR2 from the germline V gene are SEHNR and FQNEAQ (reference sequence). The CDR3 is CASSLRSTSGLDMYSYNEQFF. CDR3 nucleotide sequence: TGTGCCAGCAGCTTAAGAAGTACTTCGGGACTAGATATGTACTCCTACAATGAGCAGTTCTTC.

This clonotype was counted at least ten times. The rearrangement joins TRBV7-8 to TRBJ2-3; TRBD2 might be the D (5 bases). The ends were cut back, 2 bases at V and 2 bases at J, with 11 bases in the middle. The CDR3 spans 15 residues. CDR1 and CDR2 (germline): SGHVS, FQNEAQ. In DNA form, the CDR3 reads TGTGCCAGCAGCTTATCCCTAGCAACCACAGATACGCAGTATTTT. This sequence encodes CASSLSLATTDTQYF.

V gene TRBV24-1 combines with J gene TRBJ2-3; D not resolved. The CDR3 loop spans 15 amino acids. The V gene's germline CDR1 is KGHDR and CDR2 SFDVKD. The V and J ends lost 0 bases and 6 bases respectively, with 12 bases between them. This chain's CDR3 is CATSDLQGLEDTQYF. The CDR3, as DNA: TGTGCCACCAGTGATTTGCAAGGGTTGGAGGATACGCAGTATTTT.

The chain couples TRBV6-4 to TRBJ2-3, with TRBD1 matching 9 bases. J lost 6 bases, V lost 0 bases, and 10 bases had no gene match. Germline V CDR1 and CDR2: MRHNA, SNTAGT. The CDR3 runs to 17 residues. CDR3 nucleotides: TGTGCCAGCAGTGACTCCAACAGGGGGCAGGGCGTGGATACGCAGTATTTT. Translated, it gives CASSDSNRGQGVDTQYF.

This clonotype turned up a few times. The rearrangement links TRBV7-8 to TRBJ2-3; D is possibly TRBD2 (6 bases). V was clipped by 5 bases and J by 2 bases, with 20 bases between them. The CDR3 runs to 17 residues. Germline CDR1 is SGHVS and CDR2 is FQNEAQ. As DNA, the CDR3 is TGTGCCAGCAGCGGGACTCGCTCGCAGGGATTCACAGATACGCAGTATTTT. The encoded protein is CASSGTRSQGFTDTQYF.

The CDR3 loop is CASSLERVDYGYTF. The CDR3 DNA reads as TGCGCCAGCAGCTTGGAACGGGTAGACTATGGCTACACCTTC. The chain has TRBV5-1 and TRBJ1-2; D is unresolved. Per the germline V gene, CDR1 is SGHRS and CDR2 is YFSETQ. V was trimmed by 0 bases and J by 3 bases, leaving 9 bases between them. The CDR3 has 14 residues.

The V gene is TRBV28, the J gene TRBJ2-5; TRBD1 aligns across 9 bases. Germline V lookup: CDR1 MDHEN, CDR2 SYDVKM. The CDR3 loop spans 15 amino acids. The J segment lost 2 bases and the V segment lost 5 bases, leaving 6 bases of the junction unmatched. The CDR3 DNA is TGTGCCAGCAGTGCCGGGACAGGGCAACAAGAGACCCAGTACTTC. It yields the protein CASSAGTGQQETQYF.

This clonotype occurred a few times. The V and J genes are TRBV15 and TRBJ2-7; D uncertain. The CDR3 contains 15 residues. Germline V lookup: CDR1 LNHNV, CDR2 YYDKDF (reference sequence). Deletions cut 3 bases from V and 0 bases from J, with 12 bases between. CDR3 nucleotide sequence: TGTGCCACCAGCAGGGAAAGGGTGATCTCCTACGAGCAGTACGTC. Its translation is CATSRERVISYEQYV.